A selection of T cell receptor beta chains follows, all from one sample in a study of T cell repertoires in cytomegalovirus infection. These receptors have no identified antigens. From the reads, TCRdb called clonotypes with MiXCR, one entry per CDR3 protein. The table has fewer than 150,000 distinct CDR3 sequences, over 25% seen once. Sequences were derived from CD8+ T cells from cultured PBMCs, sampled from culture after CMV antigen stimulation. The receptors here all came from a human donor in good health (CMV status not recorded). Some clones in this sample may be carry-over from other donors' samples. Each CDR3 is given with its conserved first and last residue. Fields, in order: D gene, V gene, J gene, clone size, CDR3 protein, CDR3 DNA. A D gene is named only where the DNA matches it firmly. Where a row states a size, it is once, few, many or the class of an expanded clone; other rows omit it.

>TRBD1|TRBV5-6|TRBJ1-5|.
CASSTRDSSMGANQPQHF
TGTGCCAGCAGCACCCGGGACAGCTCTATGGGGGCAAATCAGCCCCAGCATTTT
>TRBD1|TRBV6-1|TRBJ1-2|.
CASSEYLPGQGNGYTF
TGTGCCAGCAGTGAATATCTTCCGGGACAGGGAAATGGCTACACCTTC
>.|TRBV7-8|TRBJ1-3|many
CASSLGNSGNTIYF
TGTGCCAGCAGCCTCGGCAACTCTGGAAACACCATATATTTT
>TRBD1|TRBV6-2/TRBV6-3|TRBJ2-1|few
CASTSPGQPYNEQFF
TGTGCCAGCACCTCCCCGGGACAGCCCTACAATGAGCAGTTCTTC
>.|TRBV4-1|TRBJ2-7|.
CASSQDLTSPFFEQYF
TGCGCCAGCAGCCAAGACCTCACCAGCCCCTTCTTCGAGCAGTACTTC
>.|TRBV13|TRBJ1-2|.
CASSSPGQKNYGYTF
TGTGCCAGCAGCTCGCCCGGACAGAAGAACTATGGCTACACCTTC
>.|TRBV6-6|TRBJ2-1|many
CASGSLPSYNEQFF
TGTGCCAGCGGGTCTCTTCCATCCTACAATGAGCAGTTCTTC
>TRBD2|TRBV4-1|TRBJ2-7|.
CASSPRLAGDPYEQYF
TGCGCCAGCAGTCCGAGACTAGCGGGGGACCCCTACGAGCAGTACTTC
>.|TRBV4-2|TRBJ2-1|.
CASSQELVSHTGEQFF
TGTGCCAGCAGCCAAGAACTAGTTTCCCATACGGGTGAGCAGTTCTTC
>TRBD1|TRBV4-3|TRBJ2-7|few
CASSQTTGGSWEQYF
TGCGCCAGCAGCCAAACAACAGGGGGCTCTTGGGAGCAGTACTTC
>.|TRBV24-1|TRBJ1-2|.
CATSGPPDYGYTF
TGTGCCACCAGTGGACCGCCCGACTATGGCTACACCTTC
>TRBD1|TRBV7-8|TRBJ2-1|few
CASSSGTGGDEQFF
TGTGCCAGCAGCTCGGGGACAGGGGGAGATGAGCAGTTCTTC
>TRBD2|TRBV7-2|TRBJ2-1|many
CASSPTLAGGQGSYNEQFF
TGTGCCAGCAGCCCCACACTAGCGGGGGGGCAAGGGTCCTACAATGAGCAGTTCTTC
>TRBD2|TRBV6-2/TRBV6-3|TRBJ2-3|.
CASRRGASTDTQYF
TGTGCCAGCAGGCGGGGGGCCAGCACAGATACGCAGTATTTT
>.|TRBV27|TRBJ2-3|.
CASSFFGTDTQYF
TGTGCCAGCAGTTTTTTTGGCACAGATACGCAGTATTTT
>.|TRBV11-1|TRBJ1-1|.
CASSLVHQEMNTEAFF
TGTGCCAGCAGCTTAGTCCACCAGGAGATGAACACTGAAGCTTTCTTT
>TRBD1|TRBV19|TRBJ1-5|.
CASINRGRNQPQHF
TGTGCCAGTATTAACAGGGGCCGCAATCAGCCCCAGCATTTT
>.|TRBV15|TRBJ2-5|.
CATSRDSMVTGAPQYF
TGTGCCACCAGCAGAGATTCCATGGTTACGGGGGCGCCCCAGTACTTC
>.|TRBV20-1|TRBJ2-2|few
CSATDLLTGELFF
TGCAGTGCTACGGACCTCTTGACCGGGGAGCTGTTTTTT
>.|TRBV6-1|TRBJ2-3|few
CASSQGHLEADTQYF
TGTGCCAGCAGCCAAGGACATCTTGAGGCAGATACGCAGTATTTT
>.|TRBV12-3/TRBV12-4|TRBJ2-7|few
CASSFLADVDEQYF
TGTGCCAGCAGTTTTTTGGCGGATGTGGACGAGCAGTACTTC
>.|TRBV6-1|TRBJ2-7|few
CASSEGWNYEQYF
TGTGCCAGCAGTGAAGGATGGAACTACGAGCAGTACTTC
>TRBD1|TRBV14|TRBJ2-6|once
CASSQTGPGANVLTF
TGTGCCAGCAGCCAGACAGGGCCTGGGGCCAACGTCCTGACTTTC
>.|TRBV6-5|TRBJ1-3|few
CASSYGATYGNTIYF
TGTGCCAGCAGTTACGGGGCGACGTATGGAAACACCATATATTTT
>.|TRBV12-3/TRBV12-4|TRBJ1-2|few
CASSFRPTGNYGYTF
TGTGCCAGCAGTTTTCGACCGACAGGAAACTATGGCTACACCTTC
>.|TRBV6-6|TRBJ2-3|.
CASSYSSAVGGTDTQYF
TGTGCCAGCAGTTACTCGTCGGCCGTTGGTGGCACAGATACGCAGTATTTT
>.|TRBV12-3/TRBV12-4|TRBJ2-3|few
CASSPDSRVDTQYF
TGTGCCAGCAGCCCCGACAGTAGAGTGGATACGCAGTATTTT
>.|TRBV7-2|TRBJ2-2|many
CASSLAPGELFF
TGTGCCAGCAGCTTAGCGCCCGGGGAGCTGTTTTTT
>.|TRBV12-3/TRBV12-4|TRBJ1-3|few
CASRSGTGTGNTIYF
TGTGCCAGCAGGTCCGGAACAGGGACTGGAAACACCATATATTTT
>TRBD1|TRBV4-2|TRBJ1-5|few
CASSQEPGGTGFNSNQPQHF
TGTGCCAGCAGCCAAGAACCTGGGGGGACAGGGTTTAATAGCAATCAGCCCCAGCATTTT
>.|TRBV4-1|TRBJ1-5|many
CASSQEYWTISNQPQHF
TGCGCCAGCAGCCAAGAGTACTGGACAATTAGCAATCAGCCCCAGCATTTT
>.|TRBV7-9|TRBJ2-1|.
CASSYTINEQFF
TGTGCCAGCAGCTATACTATCAATGAGCAGTTCTTC
>TRBD2|TRBV2|TRBJ2-1|.
CASMSSGGYYNEQFF
TGTGCCAGTATGTCTAGCGGGGGGTACTACAATGAGCAGTTCTTC
>.|TRBV7-8|TRBJ2-2|few
CASSLRSGGVDTGELFF
TGTGCCAGCAGTCTTAGGAGTGGGGGCGTTGACACCGGGGAGCTGTTTTTT
>TRBD2|TRBV6-5|TRBJ2-3|few
CASSYTSGVTDTQYF
TGTGCCAGCAGTTACACTAGCGGGGTCACAGATACGCAGTATTTT
>TRBD2|TRBV4-2|TRBJ2-5|.
CASSQVGGSLETQYF
TGTGCCAGCAGCCAAGTCGGGGGGTCTTTGGAGACCCAGTACTTC
>.|TRBV20-1|TRBJ2-7|many
CSARDYNGGYEQYF
TGCAGTGCTAGAGATTATAACGGGGGATACGAGCAGTACTTC
>.|TRBV4-1|TRBJ1-5|few
CASSQDGMRTPQHF
TGCGCCAGCAGCCAAGATGGAATGAGGACGCCCCAGCATTTT
>.|TRBV29-1|TRBJ2-5|.
CSVDMTSETQYF
TGCAGCGTTGATATGACCTCAGAGACCCAGTACTTC
>TRBD1|TRBV7-9|TRBJ2-5|few
CASSSGQGVLETQYF
TGTGCCAGCAGCTCTGGACAGGGGGTGCTGGAGACCCAGTACTTC
>.|TRBV11-2|TRBJ1-6|medium-sized
CASSLLVGGGPDSPLHF
TGTGCCAGCAGCTTACTGGTGGGGGGTGGACCCGATTCACCCCTCCACTTT